These T cell receptor beta chains were read from a single sample in a study of chemoradiotherapy in HPV16-positive cancers. Only in-frame clones appear in the TCRdb table, and some are missing; sequencing was by immunoSEQ multiplex PCR. The repertoire holds some 28,000 clones, around 84% seen once, with approximately 5% in the top ten. The specimen comprised blood, sampled from a patient who underwent chemoradiotherapy. Every receptor here comes from a human donor with HPV-associated anogenital cancer. Both conserved end residues are part of each CDR3. D genes are given only for firm matches. Rows may omit the clone size; those that give it use once, few, many or a size class.

>NA|TRBJ1-2|NA|TRBV28
TGTGCCAGCAGGGAGGGAAACACCTATGGCTACACCTTC
CASREGNTYGYTF
>once|TRBJ1-1|NA|TRBV21-1
TGTGCCACTGGGTCGGGGGGTGGCACTGAAGCTTTCTTT
CATGSGGGTEAFF
>few|TRBJ2-1|NA|TRBV28
TGTGCCAGCAGTTTCCGGAGGGGTGAGCAGTTCTTC
CASSFRRGEQFF
>NA|TRBJ2-2|NA|TRBV4-1
TGCGCCAGCAGCCAAGAGGGTGGGCAGGGTAAGGGCGGGGAGCTGTTTTTT
CASSQEGGQGKGGELFF
>NA|TRBJ2-1|TRBD1|TRBV5-8
TGTGCCAGCAGCATTCCGGGACAGGGAAGTCATGAGCAGTTCTTC
CASSIPGQGSHEQFF
>NA|TRBJ2-1|TRBD2|TRBV5-1
TGCGCCAGCAGCTCACTACGAGTAGCGGGGAGCTCCTACAATGAGCAGTTCTTC
CASSSLRVAGSSYNEQFF
>NA|TRBJ2-5|NA|TRBV29-1
TGCAGCGCCCTAGACGGAAACCAAGAGACCCAGTACTTC
CSALDGNQETQYF
>NA|TRBJ2-2|NA|TRBV2
TGTGCCAGCAGCCAACAGGGAATCACCGGGGAGCTGTTTTTT
CASSQQGITGELFF
>few|TRBJ1-2|NA|TRBV19
TGTGCCAGTAGCCAAGATCGTGTCCTTGGCTACACCTTC
CASSQDRVLGYTF
>NA|TRBJ1-1|NA|TRBV18
TGTGCCAGCTCACCTGGGACGCTGGGCACTGAAGCTTTCTTT
CASSPGTLGTEAFF
>NA|TRBJ1-1|TRBD1|TRBV5-8
TGTGCCAGCAGCTTCGACAGGGGTGGGAGCACTGAAGCTTTCTTT
CASSFDRGGSTEAFF
>NA|TRBJ2-2|NA|TRBV4-2
TGTGCCAGCAGCCAAGCCAAGGGGGGGAACACCGGGGAGCTGTTTTTT
CASSQAKGGNTGELFF
>NA|TRBJ2-7|TRBD2|TRBV28
TGTGCCAGCAGAAGGACTAGCGGCCGATCCTACGAGCAGTACTTC
CASRRTSGRSYEQYF
>few|TRBJ1-2|TRBD1|TRBV18
TGTGCCAGCTCACTGGACAGGGTATCATCTAACTATGGCTACACCTTC
CASSLDRVSSNYGYTF
>NA|TRBJ1-1|TRBD1|TRBV15
TGTGCCACCAGCAGAGCCCGCGGACAGGGGACTGAAGCTTTCTTT
CATSRARGQGTEAFF
>NA|TRBJ2-3|TRBD2|TRBV12-5
TGTGCTAGTGGTTTGGGACTAGCACCCTACCCAAGCACAGATACGCAGTATTTT
CASGLGLAPYPSTDTQYF
>few|TRBJ1-6|TRBD1|TRBV7-9
TGTGCCACCACCGACAGGGGGTATAATTCACCCCTCCACTTT
CATTDRGYNSPLHF
>NA|TRBJ2-3|NA|TRBV11-2
TGTGCCAGCAGCCTCCTATTTAGGCGAGACACAGATACGCAGTATTTT
CASSLLFRRDTDTQYF
>NA|TRBJ2-1|NA|TRBV11-2
TGTGCCAGCAGCTTATCGCGGGGACGGATGGGTGAGCAGTTCTTC
CASSLSRGRMGEQFF
>NA|TRBJ1-2|NA|TRBV4-2
TGTGCCAGCAGCCAACGGGGTGGCTACACCTTC
CASSQRGGYTF
>NA|TRBJ1-2|TRBD1|TRBV29-1
TGCAGCGTTTTGGGACAGGGAACGGGGGGCTACACCTTC
CSVLGQGTGGYTF
>once|TRBJ2-7|TRBD1|TRBV5-4
TGTGCCAGCAGCCCACCGGGACAGGAGATTTCCTACGAGCAGTACTTC
CASSPPGQEISYEQYF
>NA|TRBJ1-1|NA|TRBV2
TGTGCCAGCAGTGAAGCAGGGGCACAGAACACTGAAGCTTTCTTT
CASSEAGAQNTEAFF
>few|TRBJ1-2|NA|TRBV29-1
TGCAGCGTACCGGGACACGCTAACTATGGCTACACCTTC
CSVPGHANYGYTF
>NA|TRBJ2-1|TRBD1|TRBV2
TGTGCCAGCAGGAACAGGGGCAATGAGCAGTTCTTC
CASRNRGNEQFF
>NA|TRBJ2-7|NA|TRBV4-1
TGCGCCAGCAGCCAAGATCCAGGGGCTACCTACGAGCAGTACTTC
CASSQDPGATYEQYF
>NA|TRBJ2-7|NA|TRBV19
TGTGCCAGTAGTATTGAGGAGGGGCCCTACGAGCAGTACTTC
CASSIEEGPYEQYF
>few|TRBJ1-5|NA|TRBV5-6
TGTGCCAGCAGTCGGACAGGCAATCAGCCCCAGCATTTT
CASSRTGNQPQHF
>NA|TRBJ2-3|NA|TRBV18
TGTGCCAGCTCACCACCGATCAGCTCTCGCACAGATACGCAGTATTTT
CASSPPISSRTDTQYF
>NA|TRBJ1-1|NA|TRBV18
TGTGCCAGCTCATCAGTAGTACGGTTCCATGCTTTCTTT
CASSSVVRFHAFF
>NA|TRBJ1-1|TRBD1|TRBV30
TGTGCCTGGAGTGGGGGACAGCAAGCTTTCTTT
CAWSGGQQAFF
>NA|TRBJ1-1|NA|TRBV19
TGTGCCAGTAGCTCCGACAGAGTTTGGGTGAACACTGAAGCTTTCTTT
CASSSDRVWVNTEAFF
>NA|TRBJ1-6|NA|TRBV4-2
TGTGCCAGCAGCCAAGATGCCAATGGGAATTCACCCCTCCACTTT
CASSQDANGNSPLHF
>NA|TRBJ2-2|TRBD1|TRBV7-9
TGTGCCAGCAGCCCCACAGGGGGTTGGGCCGGGGAGCTGTTTTTT
CASSPTGGWAGELFF
>NA|TRBJ1-2|TRBD1|TRBV29-1
TGCAGCGCCCTATGGGACAGGGTAGATGGCTACACCTTC
CSALWDRVDGYTF
>NA|TRBJ1-3|NA|TRBV7-8
TGTGCCAGCAGCTTAGATTTGAGCTGGGGAGGGGGAAACACCATATATTTT
CASSLDLSWGGGNTIYF
>NA|TRBJ2-5|NA|TRBV23-1
TGCGCCAGCAGTCCGCCGGGCCTAGGAGAGACCCAGTACTTC
CASSPPGLGETQYF
>NA|TRBJ1-2|TRBD1|TRBV2
TGTGCCAGCAGCTCCAGACGACAGGGTGAGGGCTACACCTTC
CASSSRRQGEGYTF
>NA|TRBJ1-6|NA|TRBV15
TGTGCCACCAGGGCTAAAGACAGAACCTATAATTCACCCCTCCACTTT
CATRAKDRTYNSPLHF
>few|TRBJ2-7|NA|TRBV19
TGTGCCAGTAGTACGCAAGTTCCCTACGAGCAGTACTTC
CASSTQVPYEQYF
>NA|TRBJ2-2|TRBD2|TRBV7-2
TGTGCCAGCAGCTCCCGACTAGCGGGGGGCGTCACCGGGGAGCTGTTTTTT
CASSSRLAGGVTGELFF
>NA|TRBJ2-1|TRBD2|TRBV7-8
TGTGCCAGCAGCTTAATATTGTTGGGAGGGCGGGGTGAGCAGTTCTTC
CASSLILLGGRGEQFF
>NA|TRBJ2-4|NA|TRBV5-1
TGCGCCAGCAGCCCAGTAGCCAAAAACATTCAGTACTTC
CASSPVAKNIQYF
>once|TRBJ2-4|NA|TRBV5-1
TGCGCCAGCAGCTTATCCCGAACCAAAAACATTCAGTACTTC
CASSLSRTKNIQYF
>NA|TRBJ1-6|NA|TRBV14
TGTGCCAGCAGCCAAGAGGGCGGAACGTTCAATTCACCCCTCCACTTT
CASSQEGGTFNSPLHF
>NA|TRBJ2-1|NA|TRBV6-4
TGTGCCAGCAGTGACTCGACGGACAATGAGCAGTTCTTC
CASSDSTDNEQFF
>few|TRBJ1-2|NA|TRBV7-9
TGTGCCAGCAGCTTCCCAGTGGATGCCTATGGCTACACCTTC
CASSFPVDAYGYTF
>NA|TRBJ1-5|NA|TRBV5-1
TGCGCCAGCAGCTTGGGGGATTATAGCAATCAGCCCCAGCATTTT
CASSLGDYSNQPQHF